These T cell receptor beta chains were read from a single sample in a study of PD-1 blockade in classical Hodgkin lymphoma. TCRdb's copy holds only in-frame clones and misses some; the assay was immunoSEQ multiplex PCR. The top ten clones hold more than 3% of a sample with about 44,000 clones, 60% to 70% of them seen once. Material: peripheral blood mononuclear cells (PBMCs), obtained before the fourth cycle of nivolumab. The receptors originated from a human donor with classical Hodgkin lymphoma. Both conserved end residues are part of each CDR3. The order of the fields is clone size, V gene, J gene, D gene, CDR3 DNA, CDR3 protein. The D gene is left open where the match is weak. The size entry is marked missing in some rows and otherwise reads once, few, many or a size class.

many,TRBV6-1,TRBJ1-3,.,TGTGCCAGCGCGGTTTCGGGAAACACCATATATTTT,CASAVSGNTIYF
few,TRBV11-2,TRBJ2-7,.,TGTGCCAGCAGCCCGAGGACAGAGTGGGGGGAGCAGTACTTC,CASSPRTEWGEQYF
.,TRBV19,TRBJ2-7,.,TGTGCCAGTAGTATAGGCGTACAGCAGATTTCCTACGAGCAGTACTTC,CASSIGVQQISYEQYF
.,TRBV7-7,TRBJ2-3,.,TGTGCCAGCAGCTTAGCCGGGACCACAGATACGCAGTATTTT,CASSLAGTTDTQYF
.,TRBV4-1,TRBJ2-2,.,TGCGCCAGCAGCCTACCCCTGGACAGACCGAACACCGGGGAGCTGTTTTTT,CASSLPLDRPNTGELFF
.,TRBV7-2,TRBJ2-7,.,TGTGCCAGCAGGCTAGGGGGGAGAAACGAGCAGTACTTC,CASRLGGRNEQYF
.,TRBV6-5,TRBJ2-1,.,TGTGCCAGCAGCATTAACAGGAATGAGCAGTTCTTC,CASSINRNEQFF
.,TRBV7-8,TRBJ2-7,.,TGTGCCAGCATTACGGGGCAGGGTTTTTACGAGCAGTACTTC,CASITGQGFYEQYF
.,TRBV5-4,TRBJ1-4,.,TGTGCCAGCAGCTTGGATGGGTCAACTAATGAAAAACTGTTTTTT,CASSLDGSTNEKLFF
.,TRBV7-8,TRBJ1-5,TRBD1,TGTGCCAGCAGTTTTGACAGGGATCAGCCCCAGCATTTT,CASSFDRDQPQHF
.,TRBV27,TRBJ2-5,.,TGTGCCAGCAGTTTTTGGGGCTCAGAGACCCAGTACTTC,CASSFWGSETQYF
.,TRBV5-4,TRBJ2-7,TRBD1,TGTGCCAGCAGCTTGTTCTTCGGGACAGGGGGGTACGAGCAGTACTTC,CASSLFFGTGGYEQYF
.,TRBV6-1,TRBJ2-5,.,TGTGCCAGCAGTCCGTCCAGGGGCAGGGTTGAGACCCAGTACTTC,CASSPSRGRVETQYF
few,TRBV6-1,TRBJ1-2,TRBD1,TGTGCCAGCATTTCCGCGGCCGGGACAGGGGGCGGCTACACCTTC,CASISAAGTGGGYTF
.,TRBV4-2,TRBJ2-7,.,TGTGCCAGCAGCCACTTTCCGGAAGGCTCCTACGAGCAGTACTTC,CASSHFPEGSYEQYF
.,TRBV5-1,TRBJ2-3,.,TGCGCCAGCAGCTTGGAAGGGGCGCGGGGCACAGATACGCAGTATTTT,CASSLEGARGTDTQYF
.,TRBV2,TRBJ2-4,TRBD2,TGTGCCAGCAGTTGGGACTACGGGGACATTCAGTACTTC,CASSWDYGDIQYF
medium-sized,TRBV28,TRBJ1-2,.,TGTGCCAGCAGTGGAGGGCGGGCAGGGAACTATGGCTACACCTTC,CASSGGRAGNYGYTF
.,TRBV29-1,TRBJ2-5,TRBD1,TGCAGCGTTGAAGATCCCCAGCCGGGACAGTCTCAAGAGACCCAGTACTTC,CSVEDPQPGQSQETQYF
once,TRBV30,TRBJ2-1,TRBD1,TGTGCCTGGAGTGTAGGGACAGGGTTTCGCGAGCAGTTCTTC,CAWSVGTGFREQFF
.,TRBV9,TRBJ1-2,TRBD1,TGTGCCAGCAGCCCGGGAGGGCAGGGGGCCTATGGCTACACCTTC,CASSPGGQGAYGYTF
.,TRBV7-3,TRBJ2-3,TRBD2,TGTGCCAGCAGCTTAAAGCCCCGACTAGCGGGAGACGCAGATACGCAGTATTTT,CASSLKPRLAGDADTQYF
.,TRBV6-5,TRBJ2-1,.,TGTGCCAGCAGTTTCGCCAGGAGCTCCTACAATGAGCAGTTCTTC,CASSFARSSYNEQFF
few,TRBV7-9,TRBJ2-7,.,TGTGCCAGCAGCCTCATAGGCGAGCAGTACTTC,CASSLIGEQYF
.,TRBV27,TRBJ2-3,TRBD2,TGTGCCAGCAGGAGACTAGCGGGAGCGGCAGATACGCAGTATTTT,CASRRLAGAADTQYF
.,TRBV5-1,TRBJ1-1,TRBD1,TGCGCCAGCAGCTTCGACAGGGTTCGGGCCACTGAAGCTTTCTTT,CASSFDRVRATEAFF
many,TRBV6-5,TRBJ1-2,TRBD1,TGTGCCAGCAGTCAACAGGGGGGTCCGGTGTATGGCTACACCTTC,CASSQQGGPVYGYTF
medium-sized,TRBV30,TRBJ1-1,TRBD1,TGTGCCTGGAGTGAGGGGGCGCGAACTGAAGCTTTCTTT,CAWSEGARTEAFF
.,TRBV11-2,TRBJ2-1,TRBD2,TGTGCCAGCAGCTTAGATGGACTAGCTAGGGATGAGCAGTTCTTC,CASSLDGLARDEQFF
.,TRBV6-6,TRBJ2-7,TRBD2,TGTGCCAGCAGTTACTCGGCTAGCGGGGGAGGCTACGAGCAGTACTTC,CASSYSASGGGYEQYF
.,TRBV6-4,TRBJ1-6,.,TGTGCCAGCAGTGTCGAGACATTTGGTGGTTCACCCCTCCACTTT,CASSVETFGGSPLHF
.,TRBV2,TRBJ2-7,.,TGTGCCAGCAGATCAGAACCCCAGGGGTACGAGCAGTACTTC,CASRSEPQGYEQYF
.,TRBV7-2,TRBJ1-1,TRBD1,TGTGCCAGCAGCCCGGGACAGGGGAACACTGAAGCTTTCTTT,CASSPGQGNTEAFF
once,TRBV5-1,TRBJ1-2,.,TGCGCCAGCAGCTTGTTGGGGGAAGGCTATGGCTACACCTTC,CASSLLGEGYGYTF
.,TRBV29-1,TRBJ1-5,.,TGCAGCGTTGGAGGGGCAGGTCAGCCCCAGCATTTT,CSVGGAGQPQHF
.,TRBV5-1,TRBJ2-1,TRBD2,TGCGCCAGCAGCCCAGGGACTAGCGGACTAAATGAGCAGTTCTTC,CASSPGTSGLNEQFF
.,TRBV12-5,TRBJ2-2,.,TGTGCTAGTGCCGCGACAGGAAACACCGGGGAGCTGTTTTTT,CASAATGNTGELFF
.,TRBV27,TRBJ1-3,TRBD1,TGTGCCAGCAGCCCGGACAGGCTCATCTCTGGAAACACCATATATTTT,CASSPDRLISGNTIYF
.,TRBV5-1,TRBJ1-1,.,TGCGCCAGCAGCTTGGGGCAGGGCCCCCTGTACACTGAAGCTTTCTTT,CASSLGQGPLYTEAFF
few,TRBV5-6,TRBJ1-2,.,TGTGCCAGCAGCTCATTTAAGGGACATCGCTATGGCTACACCTTC,CASSSFKGHRYGYTF
.,TRBV6-1,TRBJ1-5,.,TGTGCCAGCAGTGAACGGGACATCAATCAGCCCCAGCATTTT,CASSERDINQPQHF
.,TRBV6-1,TRBJ2-1,.,TGTGCCAGCAGGTCGGGGGGAGGGGGCGATGAGCAGTTCTTC,CASRSGGGGDEQFF
.,TRBV19,TRBJ1-3,.,TGTGCCAGTAGTATGGGGAGCTCTGGAAACACCATATATTTT,CASSMGSSGNTIYF
few,TRBV7-2,TRBJ2-7,.,TGTGCCAGCAGCTTAGGCCCGGAACCCTACGAGCAGTACTTC,CASSLGPEPYEQYF
.,TRBV6-5,TRBJ1-1,TRBD1,TGTGCCAGCAGTTACCGAAGACAGGGGGTTACTGAAGCTTTCTTT,CASSYRRQGVTEAFF
.,TRBV14,TRBJ2-3,.,TGTGCCAGCAGCCAAGCGGCAGATACGCAGTATTTT,CASSQAADTQYF
.,TRBV6-5,TRBJ1-5,TRBD1,TGTGCCAGCAGCGGGACAGGGGTTCAGCCCCAGCATTTT,CASSGTGVQPQHF
.,TRBV7-9,TRBJ1-4,.,TGTGCCAGCAGCGAGGCGAACTATGTGAGTGAAAAACTGTTTTTT,CASSEANYVSEKLFF
.,TRBV28,TRBJ2-7,TRBD1,TGTGCCAGCAGTGGGACAGGGGGCGAAGAGTACGAGCAGTACTTC,CASSGTGGEEYEQYF
.,TRBV4-3,TRBJ2-1,.,TGCGCCAGCAGCCAAGATCTCGAAGGGGCAAATGAGCAGTTCTTC,CASSQDLEGANEQFF
.,TRBV6-5,TRBJ1-1,.,TGTGCCAGCAGTGGGGGAGGGAACACTGAAGCTTTCTTT,CASSGGGNTEAFF
.,TRBV6-5,TRBJ1-1,.,TGTGCCAGCAGCCGGGCTGTAGCTGAAGCTTTCTTT,CASSRAVAEAFF
.,TRBV19,TRBJ1-1,TRBD1,TGTGCCAGTAGTATGGGACAGGGCAGTTCGGAAGCTTTCTTT,CASSMGQGSSEAFF
.,TRBV4-1,TRBJ2-2,.,TGCGCCAGCAGCCAACAAATTGTTGCCACCGGGGAGCTGTTTTTT,CASSQQIVATGELFF
.,TRBV18,TRBJ2-2,.,TGTGCCAGCTCACCACAGGGGGTCACCGGGGAGCTGTTTTTT,CASSPQGVTGELFF
few,TRBV19,TRBJ1-2,.,TGTGCCAGTAGTACGGGGGCGACGGGCTATGGCTACACCTTC,CASSTGATGYGYTF